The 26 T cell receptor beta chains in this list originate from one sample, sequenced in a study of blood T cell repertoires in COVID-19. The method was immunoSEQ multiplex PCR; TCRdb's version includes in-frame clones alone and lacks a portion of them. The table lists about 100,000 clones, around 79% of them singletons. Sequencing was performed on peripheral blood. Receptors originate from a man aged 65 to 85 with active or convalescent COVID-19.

The CDR3 sequence: CASSGTGRDIQYF. CDR3 nucleotides: TGTGCCAGCAGTGGGACAGGGCGGGACATTCAGTACTTC. V and J are TRBV2 and TRBJ2-4; 8 nucleotides align to TRBD1. V lost 4 bases, J lost 8 bases, and 4 bases stayed unmatched. CDR1 is SNHLY and CDR2 is FYNNEI in the germline V gene. The CDR3 runs 13 residues.

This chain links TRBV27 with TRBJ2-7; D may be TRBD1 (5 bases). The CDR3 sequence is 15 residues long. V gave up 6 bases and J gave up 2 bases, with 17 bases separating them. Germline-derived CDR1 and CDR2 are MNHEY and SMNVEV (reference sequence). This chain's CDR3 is CASRQTYTGPYEQYF. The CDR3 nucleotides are TGTGCCAGCAGGCAAACTTATACAGGACCCTACGAGCAGTACTTC.

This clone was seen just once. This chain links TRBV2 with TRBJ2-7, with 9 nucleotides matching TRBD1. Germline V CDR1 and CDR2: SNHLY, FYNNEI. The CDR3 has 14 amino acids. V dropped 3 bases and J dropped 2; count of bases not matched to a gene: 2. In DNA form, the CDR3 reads TGTGCCAGCAGTGACGGGACAGGGACCTACGAGCAGTACTTC. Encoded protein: CASSDGTGTYEQYF. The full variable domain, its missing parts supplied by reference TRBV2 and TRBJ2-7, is EPEVTQTPSHQVTQMGQEVILRCVPISNHLYFYWYRQILGQKVEFLVSFYNNEISEKSEIFDDQFSVERPDGSNFTLKIRSTKLEDSAMYFCASSDGTGTYEQYFGPGTRLTVT.

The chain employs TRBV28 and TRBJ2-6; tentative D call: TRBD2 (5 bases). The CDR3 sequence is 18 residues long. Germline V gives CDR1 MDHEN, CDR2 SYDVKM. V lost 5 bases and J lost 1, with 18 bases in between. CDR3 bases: TGTGCCAGCAGTACCCGGACTGGGAAAGGGTCTGGGGCCAACGTCCTGACTTTC. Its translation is CASSTRTGKGSGANVLTF.

CDR3 sequence: CASSEYRTSVKTQYF. CDR3 DNA sequence: TGTGCCAGCAGTGAATACCGGACTAGTGTGAAGACCCAGTACTTC. This rearrangement joins TRBV2 to TRBJ2-5, with TRBD2 matching over 7 bases. The germline V gene has CDR1 SNHLY and CDR2 FYNNEI. The CDR3 has 15 amino acids. V shed 2 bases, J shed 6 bases, and the junction held 9 bases outside the gene matches.

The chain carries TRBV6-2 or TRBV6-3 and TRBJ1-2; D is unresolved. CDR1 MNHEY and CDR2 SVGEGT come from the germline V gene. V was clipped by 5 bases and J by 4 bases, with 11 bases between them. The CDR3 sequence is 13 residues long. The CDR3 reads CASSKSGSYGYTF. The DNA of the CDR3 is TGTGCCAGCAGTAAATCGGGGTCCTATGGCTACACCTTC.

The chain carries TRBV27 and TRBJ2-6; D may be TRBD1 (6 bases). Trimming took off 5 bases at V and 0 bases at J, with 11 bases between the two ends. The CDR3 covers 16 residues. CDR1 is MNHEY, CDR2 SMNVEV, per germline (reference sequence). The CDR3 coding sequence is TGTGCCAGCAGTCCGGACAGCCACTCTGGGGCCAACGTCCTGACTTTC. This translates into CASSPDSHSGANVLTF.

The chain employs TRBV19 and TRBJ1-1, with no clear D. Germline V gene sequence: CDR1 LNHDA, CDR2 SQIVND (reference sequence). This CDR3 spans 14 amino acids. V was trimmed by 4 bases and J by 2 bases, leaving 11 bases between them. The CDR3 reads CASSKREQNTEAFF. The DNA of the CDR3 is TGTGCCAGTAGTAAACGGGAGCAAAACACTGAAGCTTTCTTT.

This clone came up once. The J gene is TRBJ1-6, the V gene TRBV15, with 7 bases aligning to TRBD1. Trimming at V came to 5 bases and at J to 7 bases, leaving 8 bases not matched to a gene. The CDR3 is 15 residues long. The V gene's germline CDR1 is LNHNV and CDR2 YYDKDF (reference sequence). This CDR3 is CATSPRQGHNSPLHF. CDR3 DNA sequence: TGTGCCACCAGCCCCCGACAGGGCCACAATTCACCCCTCCACTTT.

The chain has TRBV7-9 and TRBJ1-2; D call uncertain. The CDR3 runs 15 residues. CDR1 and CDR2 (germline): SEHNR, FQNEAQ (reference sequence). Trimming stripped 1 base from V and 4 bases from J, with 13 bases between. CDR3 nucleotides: TGTGCCAGCAGCTTAGACGGACCTGGGAGCTATGGCTACACCTTC. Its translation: CASSLDGPGSYGYTF.

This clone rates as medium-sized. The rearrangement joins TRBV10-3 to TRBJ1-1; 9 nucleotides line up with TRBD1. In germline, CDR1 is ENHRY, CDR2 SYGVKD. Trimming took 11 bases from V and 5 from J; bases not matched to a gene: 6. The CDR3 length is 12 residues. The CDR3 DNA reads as TGTGCCTCGGACAGGGGAAATACTGAAGCTTTCTTT. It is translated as CASDRGNTEAFF.

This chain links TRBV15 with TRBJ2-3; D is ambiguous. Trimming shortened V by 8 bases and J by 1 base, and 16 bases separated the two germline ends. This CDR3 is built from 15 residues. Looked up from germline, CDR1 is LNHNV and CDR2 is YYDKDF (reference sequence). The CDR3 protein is CATQMGVTGTDTQYF. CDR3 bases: TGTGCCACCCAAATGGGTGTGACTGGCACAGATACGCAGTATTTT. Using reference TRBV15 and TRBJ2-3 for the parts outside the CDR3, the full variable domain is DAMVIQNPRYQVTQFGKPVTLSCSQTLNHNVMYWYQQKSSQAPKLLFHYYDKDFNNEADTPDNFQSRRPNTSFCFLDIRSPGLGDTAMYLCATQMGVTGTDTQYFGPGTRLTVL.

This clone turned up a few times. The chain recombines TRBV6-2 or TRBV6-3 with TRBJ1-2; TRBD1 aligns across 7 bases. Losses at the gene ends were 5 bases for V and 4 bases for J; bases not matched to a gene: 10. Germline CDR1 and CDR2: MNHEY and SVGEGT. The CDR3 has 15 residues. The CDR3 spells CASSRPGQAVYGYTF. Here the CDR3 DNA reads TGTGCCAGCAGTCGTCCTGGACAGGCCGTCTATGGCTACACCTTC.

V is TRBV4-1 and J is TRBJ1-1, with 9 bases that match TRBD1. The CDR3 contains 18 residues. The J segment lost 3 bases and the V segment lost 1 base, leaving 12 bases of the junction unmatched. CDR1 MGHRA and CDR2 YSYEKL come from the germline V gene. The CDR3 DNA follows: TGCGCCAGCAGCCAAGGTTTCACAGGGGGCCTGGGGTACACTGAAGCTTTCTTT. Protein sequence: CASSQGFTGGLGYTEAFF.

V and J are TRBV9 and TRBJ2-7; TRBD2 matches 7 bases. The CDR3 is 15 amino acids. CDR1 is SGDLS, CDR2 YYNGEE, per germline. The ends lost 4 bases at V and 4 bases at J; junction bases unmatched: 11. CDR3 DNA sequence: TGTGCCAGCAGCCCCTCGACTAGCATGGCTTACGAGCAGTACTTC. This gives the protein CASSPSTSMAYEQYF.

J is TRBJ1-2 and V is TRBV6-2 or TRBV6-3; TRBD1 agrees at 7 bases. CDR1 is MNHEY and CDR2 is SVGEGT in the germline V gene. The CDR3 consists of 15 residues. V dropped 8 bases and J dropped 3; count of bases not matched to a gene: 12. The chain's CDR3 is CASGLRQGSHYGYTF. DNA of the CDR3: TGTGCCAGCGGTTTGCGACAGGGTAGTCACTATGGCTACACCTTC.

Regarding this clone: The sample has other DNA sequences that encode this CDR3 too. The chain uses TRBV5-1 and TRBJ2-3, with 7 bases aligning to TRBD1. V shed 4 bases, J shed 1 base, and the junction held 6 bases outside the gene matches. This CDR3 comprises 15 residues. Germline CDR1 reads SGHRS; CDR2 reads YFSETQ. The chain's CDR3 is CASSPGQEGTDTQYF. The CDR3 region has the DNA TGCGCCAGCAGCCCCGGACAGGAAGGCACAGATACGCAGTATTTT.

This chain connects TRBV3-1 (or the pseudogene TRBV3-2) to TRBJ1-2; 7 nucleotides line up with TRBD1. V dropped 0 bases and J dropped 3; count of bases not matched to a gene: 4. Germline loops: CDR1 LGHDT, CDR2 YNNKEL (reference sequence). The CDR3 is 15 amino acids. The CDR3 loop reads CASSQEVQGYYGYTF. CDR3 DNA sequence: TGTGCCAGCAGCCAAGAGGTACAGGGGTACTATGGCTACACCTTC.

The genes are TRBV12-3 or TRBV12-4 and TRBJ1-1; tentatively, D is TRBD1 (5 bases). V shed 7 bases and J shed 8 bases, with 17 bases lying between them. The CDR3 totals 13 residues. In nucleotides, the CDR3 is TGTGCCAGCAAGTTTGGGGCTAACCCCGAAGCTTTCTTT. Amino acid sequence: CASKFGANPEAFF.

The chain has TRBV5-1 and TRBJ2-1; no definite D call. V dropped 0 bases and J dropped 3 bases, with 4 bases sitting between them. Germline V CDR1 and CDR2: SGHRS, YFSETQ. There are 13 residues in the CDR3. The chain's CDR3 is CASSLDSYNEQFF. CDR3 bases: TGCGCCAGCAGCTTGGACAGCTACAATGAGCAGTTCTTC. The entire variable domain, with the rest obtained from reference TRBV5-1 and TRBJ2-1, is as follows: KAGVTQTPRYLIKTRGQQVTLSCSPISGHRSVSWYQQTPGQGLQFLFEYFSETQRNKGNFPGRFSGRQFSNSRSEMNVSTLELGDSALYLCASSLDSYNEQFFGPGTRLTVL.

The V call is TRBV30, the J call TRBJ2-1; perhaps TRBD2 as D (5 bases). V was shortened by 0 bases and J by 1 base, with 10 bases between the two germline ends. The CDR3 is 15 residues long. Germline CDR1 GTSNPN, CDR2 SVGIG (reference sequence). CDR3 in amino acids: CAWSVSRGSYNEQFF. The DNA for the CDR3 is TGTGCCTGGAGTGTATCCCGCGGGTCCTACAATGAGCAGTTCTTC.

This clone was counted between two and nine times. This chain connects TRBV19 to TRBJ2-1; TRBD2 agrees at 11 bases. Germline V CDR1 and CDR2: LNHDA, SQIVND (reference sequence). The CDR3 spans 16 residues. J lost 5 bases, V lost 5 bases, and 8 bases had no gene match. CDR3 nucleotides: TGTGCCAGTAGTCTAAGACTAGCGGGAATGGACAATGAGCAGTTCTTC. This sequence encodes CASSLRLAGMDNEQFF.

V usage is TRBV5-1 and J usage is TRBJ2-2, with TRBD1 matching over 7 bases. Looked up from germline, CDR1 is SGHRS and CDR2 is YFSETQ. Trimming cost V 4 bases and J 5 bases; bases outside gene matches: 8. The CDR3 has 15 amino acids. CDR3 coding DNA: TGCGCCAGCAGCGTACCTCTCAGGGGGACCGGGGAGCTGTTTTTT. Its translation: CASSVPLRGTGELFF. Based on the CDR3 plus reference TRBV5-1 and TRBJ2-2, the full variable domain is KAGVTQTPRYLIKTRGQQVTLSCSPISGHRSVSWYQQTPGQGLQFLFEYFSETQRNKGNFPGRFSGRQFSNSRSEMNVSTLELGDSALYLCASSVPLRGTGELFFGEGSRLTVL.

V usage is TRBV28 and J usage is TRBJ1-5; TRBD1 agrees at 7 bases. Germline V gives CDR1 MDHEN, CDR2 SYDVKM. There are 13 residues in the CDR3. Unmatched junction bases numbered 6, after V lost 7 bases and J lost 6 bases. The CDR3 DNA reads TGTGCCAGCACCGCGACAGGGTTTCAGCCCCAGCATTTT. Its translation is CASTATGFQPQHF.

The CDR3 sequence: CAWSVGGQGHEQYF. The CDR3, as DNA: TGTGCCTGGAGTGTAGGGGGACAGGGACACGAGCAGTACTTC. V usage is TRBV30 and J usage is TRBJ2-7; 9 nucleotides match TRBD1. Germline CDR1 GTSNPN, CDR2 SVGIG (reference sequence). J was trimmed by 5 bases and V by 0 bases; bases with no gene match: 5. CDR3 length: 14 residues.

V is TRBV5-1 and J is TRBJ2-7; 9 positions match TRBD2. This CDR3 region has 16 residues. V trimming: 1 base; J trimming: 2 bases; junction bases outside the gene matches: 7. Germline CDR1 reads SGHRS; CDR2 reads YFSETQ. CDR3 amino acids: CASSLLAGAGAYEQYF. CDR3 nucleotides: TGCGCCAGCAGCTTGTTAGCGGGGGCTGGAGCCTACGAGCAGTACTTC.